These 25 T cell receptor beta chains share one sample of origin, sequenced in a study of CD8 T cells in ankylosing spondylitis. TCRdb re-derived calls from the 5' RACE reads in MiXCR, one entry per CDR3 protein. The sample has 200,000 to 300,000 distinct CDR3 sequences, about 24% seen once; the top ten hold around 0.58%. The specimen was blood, either unsorted or a sorted T cell fraction (not recorded which). These receptors came from a male donor with ankylosing spondylitis or in good health (not recorded which).

The sample holds a few counts of this clonotype. The chain carries TRBV12-3 or TRBV12-4 and TRBJ2-7; 9 bases line up with TRBD1. Trimming removed 0 bases from V and 12 bases from J; junction bases left unmatched: 15. The CDR3 extends over 16 amino acids. CDR3: CASSLAPGQGLFPGYF. The CDR3, as DNA: TGTGCCAGCAGTTTAGCGCCGGGACAGGGCCTCTTCCCGGGGTACTTC.

The table lists this clonotype with many counts. This chain uses TRBV12-3 or TRBV12-4 with TRBJ2-5; the match to TRBD2 covers 8 bases. V was pared by 6 bases and J by 5 bases, with 14 bases of the junction left unmatched. The CDR3 runs to 16 residues. CDR3: CASSPGTRQVRETQYF. The CDR3 bases are TGTGCCAGCAGCCCCGGGACTAGACAGGTCAGGGAGACCCAGTACTTC.

The chain has TRBV20-1 and TRBJ2-5; 7 positions match TRBD2. J was trimmed by 1 base and V by 6 bases; bases with no gene match: 11. Germline lookup yields CDR1 DFQATT and CDR2 SNEGSKA (reference sequence). The CDR3 has 15 residues. The CDR3 loop is CSAKPSGSTQETQYF. CDR3 DNA sequence: TGCAGTGCAAAACCTAGCGGCTCTACCCAAGAGACCCAGTACTTC.

This clonotype was detected only a few times. The chain carries TRBV10-2 and TRBJ1-2; no clear D gene. CDR1 is WSHSY and CDR2 is SAAADI in the germline V gene. The CDR3 totals 12 residues. V was trimmed by 2 bases and J by 3 bases, leaving 4 bases between them. This CDR3 is CASSERYYGYTF. The DNA for the CDR3 is TGCGCCAGCAGTGAGAGGTACTATGGCTACACCTTC.

In this sample, this clonotype turned up once. The chain recombines TRBV11-2 with TRBJ2-2; 10 bases are a match to TRBD1. The CDR3 is made up of 19 amino acids. V dropped 2 bases and J dropped 4; count of bases not matched to a gene: 13. In germline, CDR1 is SGHAT, CDR2 FQNNGV. Here the CDR3 DNA reads TGTGCCAGCAGCTTATGGGGCCCGACAGGGGGCAGCGTCACCGGGGAGCTGTTTTTT. Encoded protein: CASSLWGPTGGSVTGELFF.

The gene calls are TRBV20-1 and TRBJ1-1; maybe TRBD1 (6 bases). The CDR3 runs 14 residues. Germline CDR1 reads DFQATT; CDR2 reads SNEGSKA (reference sequence). The ends were cut back, 3 bases at V and 4 bases at J, with 15 bases in the middle. CDR3 region: CSARWGRGGTEAFF. Here the CDR3 DNA reads TGCAGTGCTAGGTGGGGTAGAGGGGGCACTGAAGCTTTCTTT.

This chain links TRBV6-1 with TRBJ1-5; tentatively, D is TRBD1 (5 bases). In germline, CDR1 is MNHNS, CDR2 SASEGT. Trimming removed 5 bases at V and 0 bases at J, with 14 bases between. The CDR3 consists of 16 residues. Written as DNA, the CDR3 is TGTGCCAGCAGTAAGGGGTCCTTAAGTAGCAATCAGCCCCAGCATTTT. Its protein product is CASSKGSLSSNQPQHF.

This clonotype showed up many times. The J gene is TRBJ2-5, the V gene TRBV20-1; no definite D call. From germline, CDR1 is DFQATT and CDR2 SNEGSKA (reference sequence). V was pared by 6 bases and J by 4 bases, with 9 bases between. The CDR3 has 11 residues. The CDR3 region is CSAWTGETQYF. DNA for the CDR3: TGCAGTGCCTGGACCGGAGAGACCCAGTACTTC.

This clonotype has ten or more counts. This rearrangement joins TRBV3-1 to TRBJ1-5; a weak D match, TRBD1 (5 bases). The V and J ends lost 5 bases and 11 bases respectively, with 16 bases between them. Germline CDR1 reads LGHDT; CDR2 reads YNNKEL (reference sequence). The CDR3 is 13 residues long. The CDR3 here is CASSVKLGTAQHF. The CDR3 nucleotides are TGTGCCAGCAGCGTAAAATTAGGGACGGCCCAGCATTTT.

This clonotype was seen ten or more times. The chain carries TRBV7-9 and TRBJ2-5; D remains ambiguous. The CDR3 length is 13 residues. V lost 4 bases and J lost 6, with 12 bases in between. Germline CDR1 reads SEHNR; CDR2 reads FQNEAQ (reference sequence). The DNA for the CDR3 is TGTGCCAGCAGCTCAACCTTCAGTCAGACCCAGTACTTC. Translation: CASSSTFSQTQYF.

A few counts support this clonotype. This rearrangement joins TRBV20-1 to TRBJ2-5, with unresolved D. The CDR3 runs 13 residues. Germline V gives CDR1 DFQATT, CDR2 SNEGSKA (reference sequence). V lost 0 bases and J 2 bases, leaving 7 bases between the germline ends. The CDR3 nucleotides read TGCAGTGCTAGAGATCCCAGACAAGAGACCCAGTACTTC. The encoded protein is CSARDPRQETQYF.

This clonotype was recorded many times. The chain has TRBV20-1 and TRBJ2-1; D unresolved. The germline gives CDR1 DFQATT, CDR2 SNEGSKA (reference sequence). V was cut by 5 bases and J by 9 bases, with 11 bases left in between. The CDR3 contains 11 residues. The CDR3 loop reads CSAPTWAEQFF. The CDR3 bases are TGCAGTGCTCCTACCTGGGCTGAGCAGTTCTTC.

In this sample, this clonotype turned up many times. CDR3 sequence: CASSQGILSYEQYF. CDR3 nucleotide sequence: TGCGCCAGCAGCCAAGGGATTCTCTCCTACGAGCAGTACTTC. V and J are TRBV4-1 and TRBJ2-7; no clear D. V was clipped by 1 base and J by 0 bases, with 7 bases between them. CDR1 and CDR2 from the germline V gene are MGHRA and YSYEKL. The CDR3 loop spans 14 amino acids.

This clonotype was observed at least ten times. J is TRBJ1-2 and V is TRBV2; D might be TRBD1 (6 bases). The CDR3 loop spans 12 amino acids. Per the germline V gene, CDR1 is SNHLY and CDR2 is FYNNEI. V was trimmed by 7 bases and J by 6 bases, leaving 12 bases between them. CDR3 sequence: CASNKGHDGYTF. For the CDR3, the DNA is TGTGCCAGCAATAAGGGACACGATGGCTACACCTTC.

V and J are TRBV12-3 or TRBV12-4 and TRBJ1-2; the D is unclear. The ends were cut back, 5 bases at V and 2 bases at J, with 9 bases in the middle. The CDR3 has 13 amino acids. CDR3 DNA: TGTGCCAGCAGTGTATTCAGGAACTATGGCTACACCTTC. Translating it yields CASSVFRNYGYTF.

The chain carries TRBV7-2 and TRBJ2-1, with 9 bases matching TRBD2. CDR1 and CDR2 from the germline V gene are SGHTA and FQGNSA. V lost 5 bases, J lost 5 bases, and 7 bases stayed unmatched. This CDR3 contains 15 residues. The CDR3 spells CASSPRRGGNNEQFF. In nucleotides, the CDR3 is TGTGCCAGCAGCCCCCGGCGGGGGGGAAACAATGAGCAGTTCTTC.

The CDR3 is CSARGAQGSSTDTQYF. CDR3 DNA sequence: TGCAGTGCTAGAGGGGCACAGGGATCGAGCACAGATACGCAGTATTTT. The V gene is TRBV20-1, the J gene TRBJ2-3; a weak D match, TRBD1 (6 bases). The CDR3 covers 16 residues. Trimming stripped 1 base from V and 0 bases from J, with 14 bases between. Germline-derived CDR1 and CDR2 are DFQATT and SNEGSKA (reference sequence).

This sequence joins TRBV7-9 and TRBJ2-1; no reliable D call. V gave up 5 bases and J gave up 1 base, with 9 bases separating them. Germline V gives CDR1 SEHNR, CDR2 FQNEAQ (reference sequence). This CDR3 is 14 amino acids long. CDR3: CASSQDGSYNEQFF. CDR3 bases: TGTGCCAGCAGCCAAGACGGATCCTACAATGAGCAGTTCTTC.

V and J are TRBV7-8 and TRBJ2-5, with TRBD2 identical over 8 bases. This CDR3 has 16 amino acids. Germline CDR1 is SGHVS and CDR2 is FQNEAQ. With V trimmed by 5 bases and J by 5 bases, 13 bases remained unmatched. CDR3 nucleotides: TGTGCCAGCAGCGCTACCTTTCGGGGGGGCGACGAGACCCAGTACTTC. Amino acids: CASSATFRGGDETQYF.

The chain combines TRBV5-1 with TRBJ2-7; the D is unclear. The CDR3 is 13 residues long. From germline, CDR1 is SGHRS and CDR2 YFSETQ. Trimming removed 5 bases at V and 2 bases at J, with 11 bases between. The CDR3: CASRFDVPYEQYF. The CDR3 DNA reads as TGCGCCAGCAGGTTCGACGTACCCTACGAGCAGTACTTC.

This clonotype was seen a few times. The V and J genes are TRBV20-1 and TRBJ2-2; unclear D gene. This CDR3 has 11 amino acids. Trimming shortened V by 3 bases and J by 7 bases, and 6 bases separated the two germline ends. Germline V gene lookup returns CDR1 DFQATT and CDR2 SNEGSKA (reference sequence). Here the CDR3 reads CSASLGGELFF. In nucleotides, the CDR3 is TGCAGTGCTAGTCTTGGCGGGGAGCTGTTTTTT.

In its sample, this clonotype was seen once. The chain combines TRBV12-3 or TRBV12-4 with TRBJ2-1; tentatively, D is TRBD2 (7 bases). The CDR3 length is 13 residues. Trimming took 3 bases from V and 15 from J, leaving 18 bases between them. CDR3 protein: CASSFAGARRGFF. The CDR3 nucleotides are TGTGCCAGCAGTTTCGCGGGGGCACGAAGAGGGTTCTTC.

The rearrangement links TRBV12-3 or TRBV12-4 to TRBJ2-6, with 9 bases matching TRBD2. The CDR3 totals 14 residues. Trimming cost V 5 bases and J 18 bases; bases outside gene matches: 14. Here the CDR3 DNA reads TGTGCCAGCAGTCTTAGCGGGGGCACCCTACCGCCGACTTTC. Its protein is CASSLSGGTLPPTF.

This clonotype was counted only a few times. This chain links TRBV7-2 with TRBJ1-5; TRBD1 agrees at 7 bases. From germline, CDR1 is SGHTA and CDR2 FQGNSA. V shed 6 bases, J shed 2 bases, and the junction held 13 bases outside the gene matches. This CDR3 is built from 17 residues. In DNA, the CDR3 is TGTGCCAGCAGATTGGCGCCCGGACAGGTTGGCAATCAGCCCCAGCATTTT. Translating it yields CASRLAPGQVGNQPQHF. The full variable domain, with the rest looked up from reference TRBV7-2 and TRBJ1-5, is GAGVSQSPSNKVTEKGKDVELRCDPISGHTALYWYRQSLGQGLEFLIYFQGNSAPDKSGLPSDRFSAERTGGSVSTLTIQRTQQEDSAVYLCASRLAPGQVGNQPQHFGDGTRLSIL.

This clonotype was detected a few times. This chain joins TRBV12-3 or TRBV12-4 and TRBJ2-2, with D possibly matching TRBD2 (6 bases). The CDR3 extends over 14 amino acids. V was shortened by 5 bases and J by 7 bases, with 14 bases between the two germline ends. CDR3 DNA sequence: TGTGCCAGCAGTCCCGGCGGGGCGGTCGGGGAGCTGTTTTTT. Residues: CASSPGGAVGELFF.